This entry lists 24 T cell receptor beta chains sequenced from one sample in a study of vaccination effects on CD4 cells after COVID-19. Sequencing was performed with immunoSEQ multiplex PCR; in TCRdb, only in-frame clones are kept and a portion is missing. This sample yields 30,000 to 45,000 clones, of which about two thirds are seen a single time; 22% belongs to the top ten. The antigens these receptors bind are not known. ViraFEST assay sequencing came after antigen-specific CD4+ T cells were expanded with viral peptide pools. The culture ran for about 11 days, and then CD4+ T cells were isolated. Vaccinees lacked prior SARS-CoV-2 infection and tested negative for nucleocapsid antibodies. This sample comprised CD4+ T cells from PBMCs cultured with SARS-CoV-2 spike peptides, obtained before COVID-19 vaccination. The receptors were sampled from a human donor who received a COVID-19 vaccine.

The chain recombines TRBV30 with TRBJ1-5; D gene ambiguous. In germline, CDR1 is GTSNPN, CDR2 SVGIG (reference sequence). V lost 0 bases to trimming and J lost 7 bases, with 10 bases between them. The CDR3 covers 13 residues. The CDR3 loop is CAWSVGEGQPQHF. CDR3 DNA: TGTGCCTGGAGTGTTGGGGAGGGCCAGCCCCAGCATTTT.

This clone turned up a few times. The V call is TRBV30, the J call TRBJ2-7, with TRBD2 matching 11 bases. The CDR3 consists of 15 residues. V lost 0 bases, J lost 3 bases, and 4 bases stayed unmatched. The germline gives CDR1 GTSNPN, CDR2 SVGIG (reference sequence). This CDR3 reads CAWSVRLAGGYEQYF. CDR3 nucleotides: TGTGCCTGGAGTGTTCGGCTAGCGGGAGGCTACGAGCAGTACTTC. The full variable domain, rest sourced from reference TRBV30 and TRBJ2-7, is SQTIHQWPATLVQPVGSPLSLECTVEGTSNPNLYWYRQAAGRGLQLLFYSVGIGQISSEVPQNLSASRPQDRQFILSSKKLLLSDSGFYLCAWSVRLAGGYEQYFGPGTRLTVT.

The CDR3, as DNA: TGTGCCAGCAGCCAAGCCGGCGGGGGAACCTACGAGCAGTACTTC. It is translated as CASSQAGGGTYEQYF. This chain links TRBV4-2 with TRBJ2-7, with 7 bases identical to TRBD2. This CDR3 contains 15 residues. V lost 1 base, J lost 2 bases, and 5 bases stayed unmatched. The germline CDR1 and CDR2 sequences are LGHNA and YNFKEQ.

The V gene is TRBV9, the J gene TRBJ1-1; 9 bases align to TRBD1. This CDR3 comprises 17 residues. V was pared by 4 bases and J by 0 bases, with 10 bases of the junction left unmatched. Germline-derived CDR1 and CDR2 are SGDLS and YYNGEE. CDR3 coding DNA: TGTGCCAGCAGCTCTAACCGGGACAGGGTAATGAACACTGAAGCTTTCTTT. The encoded protein is CASSSNRDRVMNTEAFF.

J is TRBJ2-7 and V is TRBV28; D could derive from TRBD1 or TRBD2 (5 bases each). Germline CDR1 and CDR2: MDHEN and SYDVKM. The CDR3 is made up of 15 amino acids. The V end was cut by 6 bases, the J end by 6 bases, with 21 bases between. CDR3 DNA sequence: TGTGCCAGCAGCCGTCTACCCGGGACGTCGGGCGAGCAGTACTTC. Protein sequence: CASSRLPGTSGEQYF.

The gene calls are TRBV4-2 and TRBJ1-4, with D maybe TRBD1 (5 bases). CDR1 and CDR2 from the germline V gene are LGHNA and YNFKEQ. This CDR3 comprises 15 residues. Between the trimmed V and J ends, which lost 1 base and 8 bases, there was a span of 14 bases. The CDR3 reads CASSQGGEVDEKLFF. DNA of the CDR3: TGTGCCAGCAGCCAAGGGGGGGAGGTCGACGAAAAACTGTTTTTT.

The chain carries TRBV5-1 and TRBJ2-7; 7 bases are shared with TRBD1. The CDR3 totals 15 residues. CDR1 and CDR2 (germline): SGHRS, YFSETQ. V shed 1 base and J 3 bases; nucleotides not matched to a gene: 7. Written as DNA, the CDR3 is TGCGCCAGCAGCTTGTCTCAGGGGGTACTCTACGAGCAGTACTTC. Protein: CASSLSQGVLYEQYF.

The chain links TRBV6-5 to TRBJ1-6, with 10 bases lining up with TRBD1. V dropped 2 bases and J dropped 8; count of bases not matched to a gene: 0. The CDR3 extends over 14 amino acids. CDR1 is MNHEY, CDR2 SVGAGI, per germline. CDR3 DNA sequence: TGTGCCAGCAGTTACGACAGGGGGCATTCACCCCTCCACTTT. Protein sequence: CASSYDRGHSPLHF.

The genes are TRBV28 and TRBJ1-5; perhaps TRBD1 as D (6 bases). This CDR3 spans 14 amino acids. Per the germline V gene, CDR1 is MDHEN and CDR2 is SYDVKM. V lost 5 bases and J lost 4, with 12 bases in between. CDR3 protein: CASSLVQGNQPQHF. Written as DNA, the CDR3 is TGTGCCAGCAGTCTAGTACAGGGAAATCAGCCCCAGCATTTT.

The rearrangement joins TRBV15 to TRBJ2-4, with 9 positions matching TRBD1. The CDR3 totals 16 residues. Germline CDR1 reads LNHNV; CDR2 reads YYDKDF (reference sequence). Unmatched junction bases numbered 8, after V lost 2 bases and J lost 6 bases. The CDR3 region has the DNA TGTGCCACCAGCAGACCCATCGGGACAGGGCGAAACATTCAGTACTTC. Encoded protein: CATSRPIGTGRNIQYF.

This chain links TRBV6-1 with TRBJ1-2; D may be TRBD1 (5 bases). Per germline, CDR1 MNHNS and CDR2 SASEGT. The CDR3 is 16 residues long. V lost 2 bases and J lost 4, with 17 bases in between. The CDR3 reads CASSESGRGLGYGYTF. CDR3 DNA: TGTGCCAGCAGTGAAAGCGGGCGGGGGTTGGGCTATGGCTACACCTTC.

This chain uses TRBV18 with TRBJ2-1; 9 bases line up with TRBD1. Losses at the gene ends were 6 bases for V and 4 bases for J; bases not matched to a gene: 7. CDR1 is KGHSH, CDR2 LQKENI, per germline. This CDR3 is 15 amino acids long. CDR3 nucleotides: TGTGCCAGCTCGAGGGGACAGGGAGATTACAATGAGCAGTTCTTC. This codes for CASSRGQGDYNEQFF.

The chain uses TRBV6-5 and TRBJ1-2; no definite D call. The germline V and J ends were trimmed by 2 bases and 0 bases, with 4 bases remaining between them. CDR1 and CDR2 from the germline V gene are MNHEY and SVGAGI. The CDR3 runs to 13 residues. The DNA for the CDR3 is TGTGCCAGCAGTTACAGAGCTAACTATGGCTACACCTTC. Encoded protein: CASSYRANYGYTF.

The gene calls are TRBV7-8 and TRBJ2-3; D not resolved. Germline CDR1 is SGHVS and CDR2 is FQNEAQ. The CDR3 is made up of 13 amino acids. The V gene lost 7 bases and the J gene lost 6 bases, with 14 bases spanning the gap. The CDR3 here is CASTLGRADTQYF. The CDR3, as DNA: TGTGCCAGCACCTTGGGCCGGGCGGATACGCAGTATTTT. Full variable domain (rest looked up from reference TRBV7-8 and TRBJ2-3): GAGVSQSPRYKVAKRGQDVALRCDPISGHVSLFWYQQALGQGPEFLTYFQNEAQLDKSGLPSDRFFAERPEGSVSTLKIQRTQQEDSAVYLCASTLGRADTQYFGPGTRLTVL.

The chain combines TRBV6-5 with TRBJ1-1; D call uncertain. The CDR3 loop spans 16 amino acids. V lost 4 bases, J lost 4 bases, and 19 bases lay in between. CDR1 and CDR2 (germline): MNHEY, SVGAGI. DNA of the CDR3: TGTGCCAGCAGTTCGAGACACCGAAAGGGCGGCACTGAAGCTTTCTTT. It yields the protein CASSSRHRKGGTEAFF.

This rearrangement joins TRBV4-1 to TRBJ2-2, with D possibly matching TRBD1 (6 bases). V lost 4 bases, J lost 1 base, and 7 bases lay in between. Germline V gene data show CDR1 as MGHRA and CDR2 as YSYEKL. The CDR3 has 14 amino acids. CDR3 region: CASSPDRNTGELFF. The CDR3 coding sequence is TGCGCCAGCAGCCCGGACAGGAACACCGGGGAGCTGTTTTTT.

The V and J genes are TRBV27 and TRBJ1-5, with 8 bases fitting TRBD1. Germline V gene sequence: CDR1 MNHEY, CDR2 SMNVEV (reference sequence). This CDR3 has 17 amino acids. The V and J ends lost 7 bases and 2 bases, in that order; junction bases with no gene match: 13. The CDR3 spells CASKKYRGNEGNQPQHF. The CDR3 DNA sequence: TGTGCCAGCAAAAAGTACAGGGGGAACGAAGGCAATCAGCCCCAGCATTTT.

This clone turned up a few times. For the CDR3, the DNA is TGTGCCAGCAGAGCTAGCAATCAGCCCCAGCATTTT. This sequence encodes CASRASNQPQHF. The chain combines TRBV6-5 with TRBJ1-5; D remains ambiguous. Germline CDR1 is MNHEY and CDR2 is SVGAGI. The CDR3 consists of 12 residues. V lost 6 bases, J lost 0 bases, and 3 bases lay in between.

The rearrangement uses TRBV3-1 (or the pseudogene TRBV3-2) and TRBJ2-7; D unclear. CDR1 is LGHDT and CDR2 is YNNKEL in the germline V gene (reference sequence). Trimming took 1 base from V and 7 from J, leaving 8 bases between them. This CDR3 spans 12 amino acids. This CDR3 is CASSQASGEQYF. CDR3 sequence (DNA): TGTGCCAGCAGCCAAGCGAGTGGGGAGCAGTACTTC.

The chain couples TRBV4-3 to TRBJ2-4; 7 nucleotides align to TRBD2. CDR1 is LGHNA and CDR2 is YSLEER in the germline V gene. With V trimmed by 0 bases and J by 0 bases, 11 bases remained unmatched. This CDR3 is built from 19 residues. The DNA of the CDR3 is TGCGCCAGCAGCCAAGACCCCCCGGGGACTACCCTAGCCAAAAACATTCAGTACTTC. It is translated as CASSQDPPGTTLAKNIQYF.

V is TRBV6-5 and J is TRBJ1-3; D is perhaps TRBD1 (5 bases). Germline V gives CDR1 MNHEY, CDR2 SVGAGI. Trimming took 0 bases from V and 4 from J, leaving 13 bases between them. There are 16 residues in the CDR3. The CDR3 DNA reads TGTGCCAGCAGTTACTCGCAGGGCCCCTCGGGAAACACCATATATTTT. Translating it yields CASSYSQGPSGNTIYF.

The sample holds many counts of this clone. The rearrangement joins TRBV19 to TRBJ1-6; no definite D call. Germline V lookup: CDR1 LNHDA, CDR2 SQIVND (reference sequence). Trimming left V 5 bases short and J 8 bases short, with 7 bases between. This CDR3 region has 12 residues. The CDR3 bases are TGTGCCAGTAGTTATAGGGATTCACCCCTCCACTTT. Its translation: CASSYRDSPLHF.

The CDR3 loop is CASAGVSSNQPQHF. The DNA for the CDR3 is TGTGCTTCGGCCGGTGTAAGTAGCAATCAGCCCCAGCATTTT. This chain links TRBV12-5 with TRBJ1-5; D unclear. Looked up from germline, CDR1 is LGHNT and CDR2 is FRNRAP. Trimming removed 11 bases from V and 0 bases from J, with 14 bases in between. This CDR3 has 14 residues.

The chain joins TRBV12-5 to TRBJ1-2; 7 bases fit TRBD1. This CDR3 has 14 residues. The V and J ends lost 4 bases and 2 bases, in that order; junction bases with no gene match: 4. Germline V gene sequence: CDR1 LGHNT, CDR2 FRNRAP. CDR3 coding DNA: TGTGCTAGTGGTTCTCCACAGGGGAACTATGGCTACACCTTC. It translates to CASGSPQGNYGYTF.